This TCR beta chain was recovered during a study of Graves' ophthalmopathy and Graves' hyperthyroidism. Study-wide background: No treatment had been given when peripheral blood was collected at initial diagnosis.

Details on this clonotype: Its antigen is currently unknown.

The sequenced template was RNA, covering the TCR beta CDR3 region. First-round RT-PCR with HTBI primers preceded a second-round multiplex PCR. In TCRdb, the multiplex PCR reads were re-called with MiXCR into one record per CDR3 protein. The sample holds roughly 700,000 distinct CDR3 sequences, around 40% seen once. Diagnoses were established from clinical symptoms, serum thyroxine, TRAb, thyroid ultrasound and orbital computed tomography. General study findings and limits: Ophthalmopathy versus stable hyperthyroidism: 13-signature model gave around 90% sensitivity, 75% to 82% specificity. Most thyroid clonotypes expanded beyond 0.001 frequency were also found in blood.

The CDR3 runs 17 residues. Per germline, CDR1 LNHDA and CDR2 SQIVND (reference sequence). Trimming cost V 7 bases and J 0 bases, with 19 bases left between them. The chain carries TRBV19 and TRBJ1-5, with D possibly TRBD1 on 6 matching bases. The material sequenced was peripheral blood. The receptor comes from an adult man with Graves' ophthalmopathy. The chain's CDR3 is CASKSGQGTYSNQPQHF. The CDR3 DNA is TGTGCCAGTAAGTCGGGGCAGGGGACCTATAGCAATCAGCCCCAGCATTTT.